Presented here are 22 T cell receptor beta chains from one specimen sequenced in a study of blood T cell repertoires in COVID-19. The data were produced by immunoSEQ multiplex PCR, yet TCRdb's version contains in-frame clones alone and is incomplete. Of about 120,000 clones listed, around four fifths are singletons. Sample: peripheral blood. The origin of the receptors is a man aged 25-45 years with acute or convalescent COVID-19.

The rearrangement joins TRBV19 to TRBJ1-5; D possibly corresponds to TRBD1 (5 bases). V lost 6 bases and J 3 bases, leaving 15 bases between the germline ends. The CDR3 extends over 15 amino acids. In germline, CDR1 is LNHDA, CDR2 SQIVND (reference sequence). This chain's CDR3 is CASRPTGGFNQPQHF. As DNA, the CDR3 is TGTGCCAGTAGGCCAACGGGGGGATTCAATCAGCCCCAGCATTTT.

The V call is TRBV2, the J call TRBJ1-1; D possibly corresponds to TRBD1 (5 bases). Germline assignment: CDR1 SNHLY and CDR2 FYNNEI. CDR3 length: 14 residues. V was clipped by 7 bases and J by 5 bases, with 17 bases between them. CDR3: CASTGVVGRTEAFF. CDR3 nucleotide sequence: TGTGCCAGCACCGGCGTGGTGGGGCGAACTGAAGCTTTCTTT. The whole variable domain, filled in from reference TRBV2 and TRBJ1-1, reads EPEVTQTPSHQVTQMGQEVILRCVPISNHLYFYWYRQILGQKVEFLVSFYNNEISEKSEIFDDQFSVERPDGSNFTLKIRSTKLEDSAMYFCASTGVVGRTEAFFGQGTRLTVV.

The chain carries TRBV19 and TRBJ2-7, with TRBD1 matching over 7 bases. V was clipped by 3 bases and J by 3 bases; unmatched bases: 2. CDR3 length: 13 amino acids. Germline CDR1 reads LNHDA; CDR2 reads SQIVND (reference sequence). CDR3 sequence reads: CASSIGQDYEQYF. The CDR3 nucleotides are TGTGCCAGTAGTATCGGACAGGACTACGAGCAGTACTTC.

The chain employs TRBV30 and TRBJ1-6; D is unresolved. The CDR3 contains 10 residues. Per the germline V gene, CDR1 is GTSNPN and CDR2 is SVGIG (reference sequence). V was shortened by 6 bases and J by 9 bases, with 6 bases between the two germline ends. In DNA form, the CDR3 reads TGTGCCTGCGGGGTTTCACCCCTCCACTTT. Protein: CACGVSPLHF.

The DNA of the CDR3 is TGTGCCAGCATTATCGGGGGACAGGGGGGATCACCCCTCCACTTT. It specifies CASIIGGQGGSPLHF. This chain connects TRBV6-5 to TRBJ1-6; 11 bases align to TRBD1. Germline V CDR1 and CDR2: MNHEY, SVGAGI. The V gene end was trimmed by 7 bases and the J gene end by 10 bases; junction bases not matched to a gene: 9. The CDR3 has 15 amino acids.

The genes are TRBV7-9 and TRBJ1-1; TRBD1 matches at 9 bases. The CDR3 is 17 residues long. The germline V gene has CDR1 SEHNR and CDR2 FQNEAQ (reference sequence). Trimming cost V 3 bases and J 4 bases; bases outside gene matches: 12. As DNA, the CDR3 is TGTGCCAGCAGCTTTACCGCCGGGACAGGGTGGGCCACTGAAGCTTTCTTT. It translates to CASSFTAGTGWATEAFF.

The chain has TRBV6-4 and TRBJ2-2; possibly TRBD2 for D (6 bases). CDR1 and CDR2 from the germline V gene are MRHNA and SNTAGT. V was clipped by 5 bases and J by 3 bases, with 13 bases between them. CDR3 length: 15 amino acids. As DNA, the CDR3 is TGTGCCAGCAGTATTACCGGGAGTGACACCGGGGAGCTGTTTTTT. Protein: CASSITGSDTGELFF.

This clone was observed a single time. Other DNA variants within this sample encode the same CDR3. The V gene is TRBV18, the J gene TRBJ1-1, with a weak D call TRBD1 (5 bases). Germline lookup yields CDR1 KGHSH and CDR2 LQKENI. The CDR3 is made up of 13 amino acids. Trimming left V 1 base short and J 5 bases short, with 8 bases between. The CDR3 region is CASSPQTDTEAFF. CDR3 DNA: TGTGCCAGCTCACCACAGACAGATACTGAAGCTTTCTTT.

The chain couples TRBV7-9 to TRBJ2-5; 7 nucleotides align to TRBD1. CDR1 is SEHNR and CDR2 is FQNEAQ in the germline V gene (reference sequence). V trimming: 3 bases; J trimming: 0 bases; junction bases outside the gene matches: 13. The CDR3 totals 18 residues. The CDR3 spells CASSFTTGDNENQETQYF. CDR3 sequence (DNA): TGTGCCAGCAGCTTCACAACAGGGGACAATGAAAACCAAGAGACCCAGTACTTC.

The chain recombines TRBV12-3 or TRBV12-4 with TRBJ1-4, with D uncertain. V gave up 3 bases and J gave up 8 bases, with 10 bases separating them. The CDR3 consists of 13 residues. The CDR3 region is CASSLAREEKLFF. The CDR3, as DNA: TGTGCCAGCAGTTTGGCGCGGGAAGAAAAACTGTTTTTT.

The V and J genes are TRBV2 and TRBJ1-1; tentative D call: TRBD1 (5 bases). The CDR3 consists of 14 residues. Germline values: CDR1 SNHLY, CDR2 FYNNEI. The V and J ends lost 6 bases and 7 bases respectively, with 18 bases between them. The CDR3 nucleotides are TGTGCCAGCAGCCCCCGGGGGGGAAGTGATGAAGCTTTCTTT. This sequence encodes CASSPRGGSDEAFF.

This rearrangement joins TRBV5-1 to TRBJ2-1; 10 bases line up with TRBD2. V shed 2 bases and J 4 bases; nucleotides not matched to a gene: 3. This CDR3 has 15 amino acids. Germline V lookup: CDR1 SGHRS, CDR2 YFSETQ. The CDR3 spells CASSFTSGVYNEQFF. The CDR3 region has the DNA TGCGCCAGCAGCTTTACTAGCGGGGTTTACAATGAGCAGTTCTTC.

The CDR3 region is CASLPTSGTGELFF. For the CDR3, the DNA is TGTGCCAGCCTTCCGACTAGCGGGACCGGGGAGCTGTTTTTT. The J gene is TRBJ2-2, the V gene TRBV27; 10 nucleotides align to TRBD2. CDR1 is MNHEY and CDR2 is SMNVEV in the germline V gene (reference sequence). This CDR3 is built from 14 residues. The V gene end was trimmed by 8 bases and the J gene end by 5 bases; junction bases not matched to a gene: 5.

The V gene is TRBV5-4, the J gene TRBJ1-3, with D possibly TRBD1 on 5 matching bases. The ends were cut back, 3 bases at V and 2 bases at J, with 9 bases in the middle. Germline V gene lookup returns CDR1 SGHNT and CDR2 YYREEE (reference sequence). The CDR3 runs 14 residues. The CDR3 reads CASSWGEAGNTIYF. The CDR3 DNA is TGTGCCAGCAGCTGGGGGGAAGCTGGAAACACCATATATTTT. Looking up the rest from reference TRBV5-4 and TRBJ1-3 gives the full variable domain: ETGVTQSPTHLIKTRGQQVTLRCSSQSGHNTVSWYQQALGQGPQFIFQYYREEENGRGNFPPRFSGLQFPNYSSELNVNALELDDSALYLCASSWGEAGNTIYFGEGSWLTVV.

The chain carries TRBV11-2 and TRBJ2-1; 9 positions agree with TRBD2. The CDR3 is made up of 17 amino acids. Germline assignment: CDR1 SGHAT and CDR2 FQNNGV. The ends lost 5 bases at V and 7 bases at J; junction bases unmatched: 15. The CDR3 DNA follows: TGTGCCAGCAGCCCGGGGACTAGCCCCCGGCGATATAATGAGCAGTTCTTC. Amino acids: CASSPGTSPRRYNEQFF. The whole variable domain, remainder taken from reference TRBV11-2 and TRBJ2-1, is EAGVAQSPRYKIIEKRQSVAFWCNPISGHATLYWYQQILGQGPKLLIQFQNNGVVDDSQLPKDRFSAERLKGVDSTLKIQPAKLEDSAVYLCASSPGTSPRRYNEQFFGPGTRLTVL.

This chain connects TRBV5-1 to TRBJ2-5; D may be TRBD1 (6 bases). This CDR3 contains 15 residues. The V end was cut by 5 bases, the J end by 5 bases, with 19 bases between. Per germline, CDR1 SGHRS and CDR2 YFSETQ. The CDR3 DNA reads as TGCGCCAGCAGTCCGCAGGGGTTGGGAAGTGAGACCCAGTACTTC. Its translation is CASSPQGLGSETQYF. The whole variable domain, filled in from reference TRBV5-1 and TRBJ2-5, reads KAGVTQTPRYLIKTRGQQVTLSCSPISGHRSVSWYQQTPGQGLQFLFEYFSETQRNKGNFPGRFSGRQFSNSRSEMNVSTLELGDSALYLCASSPQGLGSETQYFGPGTRLLVL.

The chain joins TRBV27 to TRBJ2-7, with a possible D match to TRBD2 (6 bases). Germline CDR1 MNHEY, CDR2 SMNVEV (reference sequence). V lost 3 bases, J lost 7 bases, and 10 bases lay in between. CDR3 length: 12 amino acids. CDR3 protein: CASSFGRGEQYF. Here the CDR3 DNA reads TGTGCCAGCAGTTTCGGCCGGGGGGAGCAGTACTTC.

This chain joins TRBV5-1 and TRBJ2-1, with 8 nucleotides matching TRBD1. Germline V gene lookup returns CDR1 SGHRS and CDR2 YFSETQ. CDR3 length: 17 residues. Trimming cost V 2 bases and J 4 bases; bases outside gene matches: 11. The CDR3 loop is CASSLRQGPAPYNEQFF. In DNA form, the CDR3 reads TGCGCCAGCAGCTTAAGACAGGGGCCAGCACCTTACAATGAGCAGTTCTTC.

CDR3 coding DNA: TGTGCCAGTAGTACAGTAGCGGGGGGGCTGCAGGAGCAGTTCTTC. As protein: CASSTVAGGLQEQFF. The V and J genes are TRBV19 and TRBJ2-1; the match to TRBD2 covers 11 bases. J lost 10 bases, V lost 4 bases, and 9 bases had no gene match. The germline gives CDR1 LNHDA, CDR2 SQIVND (reference sequence). The CDR3 is 15 amino acids.

This sequence joins TRBV9 and TRBJ1-1; D unclear. The ends were cut back, 0 bases at V and 10 bases at J, with 13 bases in the middle. CDR3 size: 13 residues. The germline V gene encodes CDR1 SGDLS and CDR2 YYNGEE. The CDR3 here is CASSVASGYGAFF. As DNA, the CDR3 is TGTGCCAGCAGCGTAGCGAGCGGGTATGGAGCTTTCTTT.

The chain has TRBV19 and TRBJ2-2; 7 positions match TRBD1. CDR3 size: 14 residues. Germline V gene data show CDR1 as LNHDA and CDR2 as SQIVND (reference sequence). Trimming removed 10 bases from V and 5 bases from J; junction bases left unmatched: 10. The CDR3 spells CATGDRRETGELFF. CDR3 DNA: TGTGCCACTGGGGACAGAAGAGAAACCGGGGAGCTGTTTTTT.

The chain is built from TRBV11-2 and TRBJ1-2; D possibly corresponds to TRBD1 (6 bases). CDR1 is SGHAT, CDR2 FQNNGV, per germline. Trimming stripped 6 bases from V and 2 bases from J, with 10 bases between. CDR3 length: 13 amino acids. CDR3 amino acids: CASSHGQNYGYTF. In DNA form, the CDR3 reads TGTGCCAGCAGTCACGGACAGAACTATGGCTACACCTTC.